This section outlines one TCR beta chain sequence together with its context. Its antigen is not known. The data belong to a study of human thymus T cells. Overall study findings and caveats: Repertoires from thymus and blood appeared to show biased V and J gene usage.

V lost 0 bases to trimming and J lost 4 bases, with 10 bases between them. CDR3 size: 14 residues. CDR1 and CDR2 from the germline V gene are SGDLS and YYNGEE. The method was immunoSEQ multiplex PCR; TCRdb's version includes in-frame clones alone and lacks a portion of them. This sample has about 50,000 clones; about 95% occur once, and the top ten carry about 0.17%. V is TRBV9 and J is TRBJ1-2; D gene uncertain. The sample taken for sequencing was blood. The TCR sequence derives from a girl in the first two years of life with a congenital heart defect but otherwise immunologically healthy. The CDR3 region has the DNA TGTGCCAGCAGCGTAGGAGAGAGCGGCTATGGCTACACCTTC. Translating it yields CASSVGESGYGYTF. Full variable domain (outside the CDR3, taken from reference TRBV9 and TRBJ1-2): DSGVTQTPKHLITATGQRVTLRCSPRSGDLSVYWYQQSLDQGLQFLIQYYNGEERAKGNILERFSAQQFPDLHSELNLSSLELGDSALYFCASSVGESGYGYTFGSGTRLTVV.